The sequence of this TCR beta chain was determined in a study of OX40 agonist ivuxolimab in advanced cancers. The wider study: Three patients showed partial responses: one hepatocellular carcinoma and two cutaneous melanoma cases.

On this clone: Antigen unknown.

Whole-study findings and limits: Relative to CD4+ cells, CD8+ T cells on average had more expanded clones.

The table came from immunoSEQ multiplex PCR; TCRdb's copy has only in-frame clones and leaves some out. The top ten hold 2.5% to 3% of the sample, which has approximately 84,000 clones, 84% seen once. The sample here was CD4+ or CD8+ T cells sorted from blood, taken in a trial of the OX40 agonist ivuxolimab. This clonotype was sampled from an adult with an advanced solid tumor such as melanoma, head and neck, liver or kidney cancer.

The CDR3 protein is CASSPQGGQGGDTQYF. The CDR3 DNA sequence: TGTGCCAGCAGCCCTCAAGGGGGGCAGGGTGGAGATACGCAGTATTTT. The rearrangement uses TRBV7-2 and TRBJ2-3; either TRBD1 or TRBD2 may supply D (6 bases each). The CDR3 is 16 amino acids. V was clipped by 5 bases and J by 5 bases, with 20 bases between them. Per the germline V gene, CDR1 is SGHTA and CDR2 is FQGNSA.